Sequencing of this T cell receptor beta chain was carried out in a study of CD8+CD57+ T cells in acquired aplastic anemia. Across the whole study: Across the sorted CD4+ and CD8+ cells, DNA amounts averaged around 3.2 ug.

It was genomic DNA that served as the template for profiling TCR beta VDJ and CDR3. TCRdb independently ran MiXCR on the reads; one entry per CDR3 protein. The sample has about 270,000 distinct CDR3 sequences; around 82% are singletons. Patients picked for sequencing had shown CD8+CD57+ cell expansion detected by flow cytometry. CDR3 length: 16 amino acids. Trimming cost V 3 bases and J 13 bases, with 25 bases left between them. Germline values: CDR1 SGHTA, CDR2 FQGTGA. Sample: sorted CD4+, CD8+, or CD8+CD57+ T cells (not recorded which) from PBMCs. The TCR was taken from a human donor with aplastic anemia. The gene calls are TRBV7-3 and TRBJ2-1; weak D call: TRBD2 (6 bases). The CDR3 sequence is CASSLGGGGQHEAQFF. DNA for the CDR3: TGTGCCAGCAGCTTGGGAGGCGGAGGCCAACATGAAGCTCAGTTCTTC. Looking up the rest from reference TRBV7-3 and TRBJ2-1 gives the full variable domain: GAGVSQTPSNKVTEKGKYVELRCDPISGHTALYWYRQSLGQGPEFLIYFQGTGAADDSGLPNDRFFAVRPEGSVSTLKIQRTERGDSAVYLCASSLGGGGQHEAQFFGPGTRLTVL.